This T cell receptor beta chain is from a study of human T cells and chemical hapten exposure. Study-wide results and limits: Because all patients had alopecia, their immune responses might differ from healthy ones. The number of TCRs over 1 in 1000 frequency stayed unchanged after DPC.

This clonotype showed up many times. Its specificity is unknown. Each cDNA molecule in the library carried unique molecular identifiers. TCRdb itself ran the RACE reads through MiXCR, one entry per CDR3 protein. The repertoire consists of about 350,000 distinct CDR3 sequences, with around 5.5% occurring once and the leading ten covering under 9.5%. V dropped 7 bases and J dropped 3 bases, with 9 bases sitting between them. There are 13 residues in the CDR3. Germline CDR1 is MNHEY and CDR2 is SVGAGI. Time point denoted: pre-sensitization, week 0. The sample's treatment: therapeutic diphenylcyclopropenone sensitization with weekly scalp DPC. Total RNA extraction was carried out from unfractionated whole blood.

The TCR originated in a woman between 18 and 30 years old with alopecia areata. Some clones in this sample may be carry-over from other donors' samples. The genes are TRBV6-5 and TRBJ2-2; D remains unclear. Sequencing was performed on whole blood, taken in connection with sensitization to the hapten diphenylcyclopropenone (DPC). Written as DNA, the CDR3 is TGTGCCAGCACGCGTATTCACACCGGGGAGCTGTTTTTT. It encodes CASTRIHTGELFF.